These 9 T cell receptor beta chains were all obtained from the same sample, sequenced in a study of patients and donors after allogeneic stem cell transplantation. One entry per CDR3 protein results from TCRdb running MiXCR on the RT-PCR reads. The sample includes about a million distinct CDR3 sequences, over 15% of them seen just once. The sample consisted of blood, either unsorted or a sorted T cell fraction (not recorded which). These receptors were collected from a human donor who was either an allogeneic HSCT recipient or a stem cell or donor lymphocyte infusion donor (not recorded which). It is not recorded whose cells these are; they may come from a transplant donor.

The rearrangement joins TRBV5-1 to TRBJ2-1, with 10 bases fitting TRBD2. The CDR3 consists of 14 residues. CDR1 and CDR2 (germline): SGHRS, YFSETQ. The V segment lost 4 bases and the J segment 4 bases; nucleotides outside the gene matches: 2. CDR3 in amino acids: CASSQLAGYNEQFF. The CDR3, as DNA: TGCGCCAGCAGCCAACTAGCGGGGTACAATGAGCAGTTCTTC.

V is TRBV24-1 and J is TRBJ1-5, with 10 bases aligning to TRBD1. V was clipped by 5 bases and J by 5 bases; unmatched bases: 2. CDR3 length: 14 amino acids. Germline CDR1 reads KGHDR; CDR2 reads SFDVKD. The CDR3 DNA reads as TGTGCCACCAGTGGGGGGACAGGGGATCAGCCCCAGCATTTT. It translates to CATSGGTGDQPQHF.

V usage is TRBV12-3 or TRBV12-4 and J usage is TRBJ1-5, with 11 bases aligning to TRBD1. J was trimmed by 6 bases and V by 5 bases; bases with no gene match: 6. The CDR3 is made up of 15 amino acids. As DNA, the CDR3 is TGTGCCAGCAGTACCCGGGACAGGGGGTTTCAGCCCCAGCATTTT. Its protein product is CASSTRDRGFQPQHF.

CDR3 in amino acids: CASSSRSFIHGSGANVLTF. The CDR3 DNA follows: TGCGCCAGCAGCTCCCGATCCTTTATCCACGGCTCTGGGGCCAACGTCCTGACTTTC. The V gene is TRBV5-1, the J gene TRBJ2-6; no clear D gene. Germline CDR1 SGHRS, CDR2 YFSETQ. This CDR3 is 19 amino acids long. V was shortened by 3 bases and J by 0 bases, with 19 bases between the two germline ends.

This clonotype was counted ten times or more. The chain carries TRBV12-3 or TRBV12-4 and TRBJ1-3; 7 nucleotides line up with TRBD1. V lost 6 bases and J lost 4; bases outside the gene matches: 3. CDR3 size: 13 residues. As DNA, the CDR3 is TGTGCCAGCAGGCCGGGACAGGGAAACACCATATATTTT. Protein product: CASRPGQGNTIYF.

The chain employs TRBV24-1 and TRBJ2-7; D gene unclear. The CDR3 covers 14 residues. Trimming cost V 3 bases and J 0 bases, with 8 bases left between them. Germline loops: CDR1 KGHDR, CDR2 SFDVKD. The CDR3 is CATSDNTDSYEQYF. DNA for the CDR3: TGTGCCACCAGTGATAACACAGACTCCTACGAGCAGTACTTC.

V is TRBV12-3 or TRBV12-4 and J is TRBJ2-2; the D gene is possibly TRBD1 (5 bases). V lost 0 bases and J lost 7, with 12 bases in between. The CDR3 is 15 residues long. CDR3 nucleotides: TGTGCCAGCAGTTTAGCGTCAGGGCCGGGCGGGGAGCTGTTTTTT. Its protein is CASSLASGPGGELFF.

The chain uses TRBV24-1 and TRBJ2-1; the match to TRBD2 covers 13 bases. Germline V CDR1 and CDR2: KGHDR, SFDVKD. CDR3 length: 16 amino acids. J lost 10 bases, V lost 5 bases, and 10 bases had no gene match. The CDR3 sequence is CATSAFGTSGISEQFF. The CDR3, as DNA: TGTGCCACCAGTGCTTTTGGGACTAGCGGGATCAGCGAGCAGTTCTTC.

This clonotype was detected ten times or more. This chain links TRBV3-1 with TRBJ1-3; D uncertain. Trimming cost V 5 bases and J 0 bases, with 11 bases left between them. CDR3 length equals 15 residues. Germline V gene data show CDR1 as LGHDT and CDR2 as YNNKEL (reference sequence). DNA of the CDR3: TGTGCCAGCAGCTCGAGGAGTAACTCTGGAAACACCATATATTTT. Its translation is CASSSRSNSGNTIYF.